This TCR beta chain was observed in a study of cytomegalovirus exposure and HLA in healthy donors. Study results and limitations: A missense DCLRE1C variant was associated with V- and J-gene trimming of TCR beta chains in a later analysis, and an independent cohort replicated the association. Most TCR sequences were uncommon, yet certain public TCRs appeared in many donors.

In germline, CDR1 is MNHNY, CDR2 SVGAGI (reference sequence). The length of the CDR3 is 13 residues. V lost 5 bases, J lost 4 bases, and 12 bases lay in between. On this clone itself: The target antigen is unknown.

PCR primers comprised 60 Vbeta and 13 Jbeta primers. Measured with immunoSEQ multiplex PCR; TCRdb has only the in-frame clones, and not every one. There are about 82,000 clones in the sample; approximately 80% occur only once, and about an eighth lies in the top ten. The sample consisted of PBMCs. The TCR was taken from a human donor in good health. V usage is TRBV6-6 and J usage is TRBJ2-7; perhaps TRBD2 as D (5 bases). The chain's CDR3 is CASSPVGSYEQYF. The CDR3 DNA follows: TGTGCCAGCAGTCCCGTGGGGAGTTACGAGCAGTACTTC.